This TCR beta chain was documented in a study of long-term antiretroviral therapy in people with HIV. Study-wide results and limits: Versus controls, repertoires in people with HIV had narrower CDR3 length ranges. Post-treatment diversity went higher with ART but stayed below transplant donor controls.

As concerns this clone: Its antigen is still unknown.

The V segment lost 2 bases and the J segment 2 bases; nucleotides outside the gene matches: 12. In germline, CDR1 is SGDLS, CDR2 YYNGEE. There are 18 residues in the CDR3. At least two post-ART and at least one pre-ART PBMC sample were available for each donor. With survey level as its setting, the immunoSEQ assay was v3.0. Per-sample targets for sequencing were roughly 35,000-55,000 T-cell genomes. Data came from immunoSEQ multiplex PCR; TCRdb stores just in-frame clones and leaves some out. This table has 31,000 or so clones, around 96% appearing once. The V and J genes are TRBV9 and TRBJ2-3; 9 bases agree with TRBD2. The source of this sequence is a man younger than 40 with HIV. Here the sequenced sample was unsorted PBMCs, taken around 6.6 years after starting antiretroviral therapy. CDR3 region: CASSVPGEAGGPTDTQYF. The CDR3 region has the DNA TGTGCCAGCAGCGTCCCCGGGGAAGCGGGGGGTCCCACAGATACGCAGTATTTT.